Listed below are T cell receptor beta chains from one sample, sequenced in a study of CD8 T cells in ankylosing spondylitis. One entry per CDR3 protein results from TCRdb running MiXCR on the 5' RACE reads. In the table there are about 270,000 distinct CDR3 sequences, 30% to 35% of which are singletons. The specimen was blood, either unsorted or a sorted T cell fraction (not recorded which). The origin of the receptors is a male donor with ankylosing spondylitis or in good health (not recorded which). Both conserved end residues are part of each CDR3. The D gene is left open where the match is weak. Not every row has a clone size; where given, it reads once, few, many or a size class.

size: -; V: TRBV15; D: -; J: TRBJ2-7; DNA: TGTGCCACCAGCAGAAACCGGGACGGATCCTACGAGCAGTACTTC; CDR3: CATSRNRDGSYEQYF
size: few; V: TRBV6-5; D: TRBD2; J: TRBJ2-5; DNA: TGTGCCAGCAGTTACGGGGAGGGCGTTCCGGAGACCCAGTACTTC; CDR3: CASSYGEGVPETQYF
size: -; V: TRBV20-1; D: TRBD2; J: TRBJ2-3; DNA: TGCAGTGCTAGACTAGCGGGGAGCCCCCCAGATACGCAGTATTTT; CDR3: CSARLAGSPPDTQYF
size: -; V: TRBV6-1; D: -; J: TRBJ1-5; DNA: TGTGCCAGCAGTGTTCCGCAGACTAATCAGCCCCAGCATTTT; CDR3: CASSVPQTNQPQHF
size: few; V: TRBV11-1; D: TRBD2; J: TRBJ2-2; DNA: TGTGCCAGCAGCTTAGGCGGCGGGGGCACCGGGGAGCTGTTTTTT; CDR3: CASSLGGGGTGELFF
size: -; V: TRBV9; D: -; J: TRBJ2-5; DNA: TGTGCCAGCAGCCCTGGCCCCAAAGGGAAACGGGAGACCCAGTACTTC; CDR3: CASSPGPKGKRETQYF
size: -; V: TRBV20-1; D: TRBD1; J: TRBJ1-1; DNA: TGCAGTGCTAGAGATAAATCGAGGGGGCGCCTCACTGAAGCTTTCTTT; CDR3: CSARDKSRGRLTEAFF
size: few; V: TRBV6-5; D: -; J: TRBJ1-4; DNA: TGTGCCAGCAGTTACAAACGGATAACAAATGAAAAACTGTTTTTT; CDR3: CASSYKRITNEKLFF
size: -; V: TRBV6-1; D: -; J: TRBJ1-1; DNA: TGTGCCAGCAGTGACCCTGGACATAAACACACTGAAGCTTTCTTT; CDR3: CASSDPGHKHTEAFF
size: many; V: TRBV4-2; D: -; J: TRBJ2-1; DNA: TGTGCCAGCAGCCAAGCTCGGGACACGCACAATGAGCAGTTCTTC; CDR3: CASSQARDTHNEQFF
size: -; V: TRBV6-1; D: -; J: TRBJ1-5; DNA: TGTGCCAGCAGCTCTAACTGGAGCAATCAGCCCCAGCATTTT; CDR3: CASSSNWSNQPQHF
size: -; V: TRBV10-3; D: -; J: TRBJ2-3; DNA: TGTGCCATCAGGAACCGGGACACACGCACAGATACGCAGTATTTT; CDR3: CAIRNRDTRTDTQYF
size: -; V: TRBV7-2; D: -; J: TRBJ1-2; DNA: TGTGCCAGCAGCGACCGTTTGGGATATGGCTACACCTTC; CDR3: CASSDRLGYGYTF
size: -; V: TRBV20-1; D: TRBD2; J: TRBJ2-7; DNA: TGCAGTGCGGGAACTAGCGGGGGCCCCTCCTACGAGCAGTACTTC; CDR3: CSAGTSGGPSYEQYF
size: few; V: TRBV20-1; D: -; J: TRBJ2-7; DNA: TGCAGTGCTAGAGAGGGGCAGGCGTTGTTCTACGAGCAGTACTTC; CDR3: CSAREGQALFYEQYF
size: many; V: TRBV29-1; D: -; J: TRBJ1-1; DNA: TGCAGCGTTGAAGATCGGCTCGCGGCTTTCTTT; CDR3: CSVEDRLAAFF
size: few; V: TRBV12-3/TRBV12-4; D: -; J: TRBJ2-3; DNA: TGTGCCAGCAGACCTGGGCAGGGCCCAGATACGCAGTATTTT; CDR3: CASRPGQGPDTQYF
size: few; V: TRBV20-1; D: -; J: TRBJ1-2; DNA: TGCAGTGCCACGGACAGAAAAAGCAACTATGGCTACACCTTC; CDR3: CSATDRKSNYGYTF
size: -; V: TRBV9; D: -; J: TRBJ2-6; DNA: TGTGCCAGCAGCCCCTCAGTCCGAGACTCTGGGGCCAACGTCCTGACTTTC; CDR3: CASSPSVRDSGANVLTF
size: few; V: TRBV20-1; D: -; J: TRBJ1-3; DNA: TGCAGTGCTAGGGATGGGGGTACGGCGAGCTCTGGAAACACCATATATTTT; CDR3: CSARDGGTASSGNTIYF
size: few; V: TRBV20-1; D: -; J: TRBJ2-5; DNA: TGCAGTGCTAGGCCTGCGGGGGCCGAGACCCAGTACTTC; CDR3: CSARPAGAETQYF
size: -; V: TRBV6-5; D: -; J: TRBJ2-5; DNA: TGTGCCAGCAGTTGGTCGACAGGACAAGAGACCCAGTACTTC; CDR3: CASSWSTGQETQYF
size: few; V: TRBV6-1; D: -; J: TRBJ1-6; DNA: TGTGCCAGCAGAACGGGGGGCAATAATTCACCCCTCCACTTT; CDR3: CASRTGGNNSPLHF
size: -; V: TRBV7-3; D: -; J: TRBJ2-1; DNA: TGTGCCAGCAGCTTACATCCAGGGCTGGAGCAGTTCTTC; CDR3: CASSLHPGLEQFF
size: -; V: TRBV10-2; D: -; J: TRBJ2-7; DNA: TGCGCCAGCAGTGCCCGCAGGGCCTACGAGCAGTACTTC; CDR3: CASSARRAYEQYF
size: few; V: TRBV11-2; D: -; J: TRBJ2-7; DNA: TGTGCCAGCATCACTAGGGGGGCAGGGCCGTACGAGCAGTACTTC; CDR3: CASITRGAGPYEQYF
size: few; V: TRBV20-1; D: -; J: TRBJ2-1; DNA: TGCAGTGCTAGCCTTGACCACAATGAGCAGTTCTTC; CDR3: CSASLDHNEQFF
size: few; V: TRBV7-2; D: TRBD1; J: TRBJ1-5; DNA: TGTGCCAGCACCCAAATAGGAGGGGGCAGTCAGCCCCAGCATTTT; CDR3: CASTQIGGGSQPQHF
size: -; V: TRBV29-1; D: -; J: TRBJ2-2; DNA: TGCAGCGTTGACAGGAGGAGGGCCGGGGAGCTGTTTTTT; CDR3: CSVDRRRAGELFF
size: -; V: TRBV12-3/TRBV12-4; D: TRBD2; J: TRBJ2-7; DNA: TGTGCCAGCCTCCCTAGGGGTCGGGGGGGTGAGCAGTACTTC; CDR3: CASLPRGRGGEQYF
size: few; V: TRBV5-1; D: TRBD1; J: TRBJ2-2; DNA: TGCGCCAGCAGCTCAGACAGGGGGGCGAACACCGGGGAGCTGTTTTTT; CDR3: CASSSDRGANTGELFF
size: few; V: TRBV27; D: TRBD1; J: TRBJ1-5; DNA: TGTGCCAGCAGTACCCTCCCAGGGGGGAATAGCAATCAGCCCCAGCATTTT; CDR3: CASSTLPGGNSNQPQHF
size: -; V: TRBV20-1; D: TRBD2; J: TRBJ2-1; DNA: TGCAGTGCTAGAGAATCCCCACTAGCGGGGGATAGCTCCTACAATGAGCAGTTCTTC; CDR3: CSARESPLAGDSSYNEQFF
size: few; V: TRBV20-1; D: -; J: TRBJ2-2; DNA: TGCAGTGCGGAAAGCGGGTCCTACACCGGGGAGCTGTTTTTT; CDR3: CSAESGSYTGELFF
size: few; V: TRBV5-1; D: -; J: TRBJ2-1; DNA: TGCGCCAGCAGCATGGGACATACACTGGATGAGCAGTTCTTC; CDR3: CASSMGHTLDEQFF
size: once; V: TRBV3-1; D: -; J: TRBJ2-7; DNA: TGTGCCAGCAGCCAAGCAGGTCCAGCCGAGCAGTACTTC; CDR3: CASSQAGPAEQYF
size: -; V: TRBV4-2; D: -; J: TRBJ2-3; DNA: TGTGCCAGCAGCCAAGAGGGGGGCCCGGGAGATACGCAGTATTTT; CDR3: CASSQEGGPGDTQYF
size: -; V: TRBV12-3/TRBV12-4; D: -; J: TRBJ1-4; DNA: TGTGCCAGCTCCCTCCAGATGGGTGAAAAACTGTTTTTT; CDR3: CASSLQMGEKLFF
size: -; V: TRBV5-1; D: -; J: TRBJ2-4; DNA: TGCGCCAGCAGCTTGGAGAGTCTAGCCAAAAACATTCAGTACTTC; CDR3: CASSLESLAKNIQYF
size: few; V: TRBV20-1; D: TRBD1; J: TRBJ1-5; DNA: TGCAGTGCTAGGTTCGGACAGGGGAATCAGCCCCAGCATTTT; CDR3: CSARFGQGNQPQHF
size: -; V: TRBV7-8; D: -; J: TRBJ1-1; DNA: TGTGCCAGCAGCTTAGACAATCTAGGGGTTGACACTGAAGCTTTCTTT; CDR3: CASSLDNLGVDTEAFF
size: once; V: TRBV20-1; D: -; J: TRBJ2-1; DNA: TGCAGTGCTAGGTCACCGCCAACCTACAATGAGCAGTTCTTC; CDR3: CSARSPPTYNEQFF
size: -; V: TRBV5-1; D: TRBD1; J: TRBJ2-7; DNA: TGCGCCAGCAGCCGACAGGGCCTGTACGAGCAGTACTTC; CDR3: CASSRQGLYEQYF
size: few; V: TRBV20-1; D: TRBD2; J: TRBJ2-1; DNA: TGCAGTGCTAGCCCTACGTCCTGGCGGGGGGCCTGGGAGCAGTTCTTC; CDR3: CSASPTSWRGAWEQFF
size: -; V: TRBV2; D: -; J: TRBJ1-5; DNA: TGTGCCAGCAGTGCAGAGGGCAAGCAGCCCCAGCATTTT; CDR3: CASSAEGKQPQHF
size: few; V: TRBV6-1; D: -; J: TRBJ2-5; DNA: TGTGCCAGCAGTACGATGGCGGAACAAGAGACCCAGTACTTC; CDR3: CASSTMAEQETQYF
size: -; V: TRBV5-1; D: -; J: TRBJ2-2; DNA: TGCGCCAGCAGCTTGGTCGAAATCACCGGGGAGCTGTTTTTT; CDR3: CASSLVEITGELFF
size: -; V: TRBV7-9; D: -; J: TRBJ2-7; DNA: TGTGCCAGCAGCTTAGGGACCGCAACCTACGAGCAGTACTTC; CDR3: CASSLGTATYEQYF
size: many; V: TRBV29-1; D: TRBD1; J: TRBJ2-1; DNA: TGCAGCGTGGAGGGGGACAGGGGGCTAACGAATGAGCAGTTCTTC; CDR3: CSVEGDRGLTNEQFF
size: -; V: TRBV4-2; D: -; J: TRBJ2-4; DNA: TGTGCCAGCAGCCAATCCGGGCCTGGAGACATTCAGTACTTC; CDR3: CASSQSGPGDIQYF
size: -; V: TRBV7-6; D: TRBD2; J: TRBJ2-1; DNA: TGTGCCAGCAGTGATGTGCGGGGGGCCCAAATCTTAGGCTCCTACAATGAGCAGTTCTTC; CDR3: CASSDVRGAQILGSYNEQFF
size: many; V: TRBV7-8; D: -; J: TRBJ1-5; DNA: TGTGCCAGCAGCTTAGTACGGAGGAGCAATCAGCCCCAGCATTTT; CDR3: CASSLVRRSNQPQHF
size: few; V: TRBV20-1; D: -; J: TRBJ2-1; DNA: TGCAGTGCTAGAGGTGGGCCAGGGCCGGGTGAGCAGTTCTTC; CDR3: CSARGGPGPGEQFF
size: few; V: TRBV27; D: -; J: TRBJ2-7; DNA: TGTGCCAGCAGTTTATCTTTTCCGGCCTACGAGCAGTACTTC; CDR3: CASSLSFPAYEQYF
size: few; V: TRBV5-5; D: -; J: TRBJ1-1; DNA: TGTGCCAGCAGCCCAGACCGAATACGGGACTTGAACACTGAAGCTTTCTTT; CDR3: CASSPDRIRDLNTEAFF
size: few; V: TRBV27; D: -; J: TRBJ2-1; DNA: TGTGCCAGCAGTTTGTCAGGGGCCATGGGCTCCTACAATGAGCAGTTCTTC; CDR3: CASSLSGAMGSYNEQFF
size: -; V: TRBV20-1; D: TRBD2; J: TRBJ2-5; DNA: TGCAGTGCTAGAGATCTCCCTAGCGGGGCTTATCAAGAGACCCAGTACTTC; CDR3: CSARDLPSGAYQETQYF